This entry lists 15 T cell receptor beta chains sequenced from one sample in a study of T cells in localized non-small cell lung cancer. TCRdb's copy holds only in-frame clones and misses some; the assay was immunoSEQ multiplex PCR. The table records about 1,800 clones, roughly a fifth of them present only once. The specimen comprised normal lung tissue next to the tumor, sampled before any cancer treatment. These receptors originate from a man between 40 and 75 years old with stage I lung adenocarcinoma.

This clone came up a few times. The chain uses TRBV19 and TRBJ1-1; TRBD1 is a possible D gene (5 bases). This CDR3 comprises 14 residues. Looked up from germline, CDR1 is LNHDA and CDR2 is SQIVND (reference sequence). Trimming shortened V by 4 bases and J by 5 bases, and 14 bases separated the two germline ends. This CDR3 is CASSRQGRGTEAFF. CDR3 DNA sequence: TGTGCCAGTAGTAGGCAGGGACGGGGAACTGAAGCTTTCTTT.

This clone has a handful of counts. As DNA, the CDR3 is TGTGCCAGTAGTATAGGAGGGATCGACTACAATGAGCAGTTCTTC. This sequence encodes CASSIGGIDYNEQFF. The chain joins TRBV19 to TRBJ2-1, with a tentative D call TRBD2 (5 bases). Trimming left V 1 base short and J 3 bases short, with 10 bases between. CDR1 and CDR2 from the germline V gene are LNHDA and SQIVND (reference sequence). This CDR3 has 15 amino acids.

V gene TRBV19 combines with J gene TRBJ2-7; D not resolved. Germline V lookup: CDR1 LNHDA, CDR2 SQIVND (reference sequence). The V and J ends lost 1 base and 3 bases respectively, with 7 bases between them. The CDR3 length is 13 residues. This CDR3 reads CASSIGYGYEQYF. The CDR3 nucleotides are TGTGCCAGTAGTATAGGCTACGGCTACGAGCAGTACTTC.

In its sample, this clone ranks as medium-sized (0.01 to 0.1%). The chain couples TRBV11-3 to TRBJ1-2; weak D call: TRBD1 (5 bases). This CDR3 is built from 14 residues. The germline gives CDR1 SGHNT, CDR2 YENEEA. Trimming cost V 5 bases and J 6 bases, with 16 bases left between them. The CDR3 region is CASSSFGRGDGYTF. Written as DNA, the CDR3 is TGTGCCAGCAGCAGCTTCGGGAGGGGCGATGGCTACACCTTC.

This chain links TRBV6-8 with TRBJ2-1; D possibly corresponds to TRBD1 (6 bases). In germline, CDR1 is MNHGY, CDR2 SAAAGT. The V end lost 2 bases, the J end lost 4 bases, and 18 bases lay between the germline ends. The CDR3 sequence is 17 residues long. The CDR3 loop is CASSYPGGTGQYNEQFF. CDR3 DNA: TGTGCCAGCAGTTACCCGGGTGGTACGGGACAATACAATGAGCAGTTCTTC.

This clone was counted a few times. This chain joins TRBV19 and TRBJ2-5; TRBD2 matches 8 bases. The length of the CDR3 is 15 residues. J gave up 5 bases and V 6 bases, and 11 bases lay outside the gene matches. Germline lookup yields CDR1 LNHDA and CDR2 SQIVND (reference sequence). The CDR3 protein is CASRLAGTSRETQYF. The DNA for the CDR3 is TGTGCCAGTAGACTTGCCGGGACTAGTCGGGAGACCCAGTACTTC.

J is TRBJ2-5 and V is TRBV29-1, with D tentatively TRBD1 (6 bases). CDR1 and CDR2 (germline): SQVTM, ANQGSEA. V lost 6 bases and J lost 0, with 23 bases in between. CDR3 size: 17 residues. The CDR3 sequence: CSVGIDSRRGNQETQYF. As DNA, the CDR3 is TGCAGCGTCGGAATTGACAGCCGTAGGGGGAACCAAGAGACCCAGTACTTC.

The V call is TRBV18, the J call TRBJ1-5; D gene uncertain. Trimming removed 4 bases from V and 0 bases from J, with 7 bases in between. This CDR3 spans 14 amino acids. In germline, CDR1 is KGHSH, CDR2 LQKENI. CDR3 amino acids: CASSQAHSNQPQHF. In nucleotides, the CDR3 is TGTGCCAGCTCACAGGCCCATAGCAATCAGCCCCAGCATTTT. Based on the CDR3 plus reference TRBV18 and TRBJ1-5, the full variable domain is NAGVMQNPRHLVRRRGQEARLRCSPMKGHSHVYWYRQLPEEGLKFMVYLQKENIIDESGMPKERFSAEFPKEGPSILRIQQVVRGDSAAYFCASSQAHSNQPQHFGDGTRLSIL.

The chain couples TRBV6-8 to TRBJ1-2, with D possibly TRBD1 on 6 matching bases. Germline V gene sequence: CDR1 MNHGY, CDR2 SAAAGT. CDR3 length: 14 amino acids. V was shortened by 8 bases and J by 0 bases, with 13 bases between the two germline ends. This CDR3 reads CASWGHATNYGYTF. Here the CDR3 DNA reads TGTGCCAGCTGGGGACACGCAACTAACTATGGCTACACCTTC.

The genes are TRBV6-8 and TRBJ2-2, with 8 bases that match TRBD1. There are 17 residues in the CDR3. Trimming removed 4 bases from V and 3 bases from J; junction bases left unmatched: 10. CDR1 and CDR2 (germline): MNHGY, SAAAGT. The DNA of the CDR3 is TGTGCCAGCAGTTCCTACTCAGGGGGCCGGGACACCGGGGAGCTGTTTTTT. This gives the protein CASSSYSGGRDTGELFF.

This CDR3 is CASSLGSLAGARETQYF. The CDR3 DNA reads TGTGCCAGCAGCTTAGGTTCCCTAGCGGGGGCTCGAGAGACCCAGTACTTC. The chain combines TRBV11-3 with TRBJ2-5; 10 nucleotides agree with TRBD2. This CDR3 is built from 17 residues. With V trimmed by 1 base and J by 4 bases, 9 bases remained unmatched. Germline CDR1 SGHNT, CDR2 YENEEA. Complete variable domain (other parts from reference TRBV11-3 and TRBJ2-5): EAGVVQSPRYKIIEKKQPVAFWCNPISGHNTLYWYLQNLGQGPELLIRYENEEAVDDSQLPKDRFSAERLKGVDSTLKIQPAELGDSAVYLCASSLGSLAGARETQYFGPGTRLLVL.

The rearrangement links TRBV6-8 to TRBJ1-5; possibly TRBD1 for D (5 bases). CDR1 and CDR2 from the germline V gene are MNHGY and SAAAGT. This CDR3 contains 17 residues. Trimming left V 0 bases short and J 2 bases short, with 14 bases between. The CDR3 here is CASSYSTGAQGNQPQHF. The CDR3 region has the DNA TGTGCCAGCAGTTACTCTACAGGCGCACAGGGCAATCAGCCCCAGCATTTT.

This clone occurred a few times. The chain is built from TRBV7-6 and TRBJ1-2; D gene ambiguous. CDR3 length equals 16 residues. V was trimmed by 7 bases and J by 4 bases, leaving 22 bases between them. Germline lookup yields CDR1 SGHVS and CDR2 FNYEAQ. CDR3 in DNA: TGTGCCAGCATTTTGCTTATCTCGCGAAAGACCTATGGCTACACCTTC. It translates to CASILLISRKTYGYTF.

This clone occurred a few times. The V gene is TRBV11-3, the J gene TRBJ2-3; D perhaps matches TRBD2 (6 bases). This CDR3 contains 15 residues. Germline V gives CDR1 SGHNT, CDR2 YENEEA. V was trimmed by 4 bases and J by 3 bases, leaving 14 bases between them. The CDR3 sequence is CASSYKAGRTDTQYF. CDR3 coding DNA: TGTGCCAGCAGCTATAAAGCGGGTCGGACAGATACGCAGTATTTT.

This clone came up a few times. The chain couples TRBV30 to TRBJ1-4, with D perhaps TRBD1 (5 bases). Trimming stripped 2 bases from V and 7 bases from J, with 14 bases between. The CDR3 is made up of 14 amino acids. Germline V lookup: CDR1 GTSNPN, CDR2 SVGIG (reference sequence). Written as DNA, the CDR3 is TGTGCCTGGAGTCCAGGGTTCTCGGGTGAAAAACTGTTTTTT. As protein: CAWSPGFSGEKLFF.